Listed below are T cell receptor beta chains from one sample, sequenced in a study of blood T cells in healthy people across ages. Via MiXCR, TCRdb re-called the 5' RACE reads, giving one row per CDR3 protein. The table includes about 930,000 distinct CDR3 sequences, roughly 29% detected once. A further study also used this sample, focusing on T cells of mothers and their children.

The sequencing sample was made of blood. The receptor set was obtained from a woman aged 40 to 49 in good health. Both conserved end residues are part of each CDR3. A D gene is named only where the DNA matches it firmly. Rows may omit the clone size; those that give it use once, few, many or a size class.

TRBJ2-4,TRBV15,TRBD1,few,CATSRDRTGFNEQYF,TGTGCCACCAGCAGAGATCGGACAGGGTTTAATGAGCAGTACTTC
TRBJ2-1,TRBV29-1,TRBD1,few,CSVAGQGAYLPYNEQFF,TGCAGCGTTGCGGGACAGGGGGCTTATCTACCCTACAATGAGCAGTTCTTC
TRBJ2-6,TRBV6-1,TRBD1,few,CASRGYYGRDRGRSGANVLTF,TGTGCCAGCAGGGGATATTATGGCCGGGACAGGGGCCGCTCTGGGGCCAACGTCCTGACTTTC
TRBJ2-5,TRBV25-1,-,-,CASSEPREQRPQYF,TGTGCCAGCAGTGAACCCAGGGAGCAAAGGCCCCAGTACTTC
TRBJ1-1,TRBV7-9,TRBD1,-,CASSRRDRGTEAFF,TGTGCCAGCAGCCGGAGGGACAGGGGGACTGAAGCTTTCTTT
TRBJ2-7,TRBV7-2,TRBD1,many,CASSLDRGIYEQYF,TGTGCCAGCAGCTTAGACAGGGGTATCTACGAGCAGTACTTC
TRBJ2-5,TRBV20-1,TRBD2,few,CSASTASGQETQYF,TGCAGTGCTAGTACGGCTAGCGGCCAAGAGACCCAGTACTTC
TRBJ2-7,TRBV29-1,-,many,CSVGTGMNYEQYF,TGCAGCGTTGGAACGGGGATGAACTACGAGCAGTACTTC
TRBJ2-1,TRBV6-6,TRBD2,many,CASSYPAGEPYNEQFF,TGTGCCAGCAGTTACCCAGCGGGGGAGCCTTACAATGAGCAGTTCTTC
TRBJ2-5,TRBV15,TRBD2,-,CATSRSGRGWGRETQYF,TGTGCCACCAGCAGATCCGGGAGGGGATGGGGTCGGGAGACCCAGTACTTC
TRBJ1-2,TRBV29-1,-,-,CSVDYPGTLGGYTF,TGCAGCGTTGATTACCCTGGGACATTGGGGGGCTACACCTTC
TRBJ2-1,TRBV12-3/TRBV12-4,TRBD1,-,CASRPGQFNEQFF,TGTGCCAGCAGACCGGGACAGTTCAATGAGCAGTTCTTC
TRBJ2-1,TRBV10-3,TRBD1,-,CATAGTDSYNEQFF,TGTGCCACCGCCGGGACAGACTCCTACAATGAGCAGTTCTTC
TRBJ2-7,TRBV13,-,-,CASSLAQRVGDEQYF,TGTGCCAGCAGCTTAGCCCAGCGTGTTGGCGACGAGCAGTACTTC
TRBJ2-1,TRBV4-3,TRBD2,many,CASSQATSINEQFF,TGCGCCAGCAGCCAAGCGACTAGCATCAATGAGCAGTTCTTC
TRBJ2-2,TRBV29-1,-,-,CSVERQGTGELFF,TGCAGCGTTGAACGGCAGGGCACCGGGGAGCTGTTTTTT
TRBJ2-7,TRBV9,-,once,CASSVESGFGEAQYF,TGTGCCAGCAGCGTAGAGTCGGGCTTCGGGGAGGCTCAGTACTTC
TRBJ2-1,TRBV5-1,-,once,CASSLEGGGPYNGQFF,TGCGCCAGCAGCTTGGAAGGGGGGGGGCCCTACAACGGGCAGTTCTTC
TRBJ2-3,TRBV7-9,-,few,CASSLLTTDTQYF,TGTGCCAGCAGCTTATTGACCACAGATACGCAGTATTTT
TRBJ2-5,TRBV28,-,many,CASSPGGRGYQETQYF,TGTGCCAGCAGTCCCGGGGGGAGGGGGTACCAAGAGACCCAGTACTTC
TRBJ2-7,TRBV10-3,-,many,CAIESQESSYEQYF,TGTGCCATCGAGTCTCAGGAAAGCTCCTACGAGCAGTACTTC
TRBJ2-1,TRBV29-1,-,many,CSSIRQGEQFF,TGCAGCTCAATACGACAAGGTGAGCAGTTCTTC
TRBJ2-2,TRBV10-3,TRBD1,few,CAARTGGNTGELFF,TGTGCCGCCCGGACAGGGGGAAACACCGGGGAGCTGTTTTTT
TRBJ1-2,TRBV7-9,-,few,CASSFDSPYGYTF,TGTGCCAGCAGCTTCGACAGCCCCTATGGCTACACCTTC
TRBJ1-2,TRBV20-1,TRBD1,many,CSATPRTGFSGYTF,TGCAGTGCTACACCTCGGACAGGGTTTTCGGGCTACACCTTC
TRBJ2-1,TRBV14,TRBD1,-,CASSQIGTGPYNEQFF,TGTGCCAGCAGCCAAATTGGGACAGGGCCATACAATGAGCAGTTCTTC
TRBJ2-5,TRBV20-1,-,many,CSTHGQQETQYF,TGCAGTACTCACGGACAGCAAGAGACCCAGTACTTC
TRBJ2-1,TRBV7-8,TRBD2,-,CASTEPNLAGGRNEQFF,TGTGCCAGCACCGAACCCAATCTAGCGGGGGGGCGCAATGAGCAGTTCTTC
TRBJ1-2,TRBV20-1,TRBD1,many,CSAPTGTVYGYTF,TGCAGTGCTCCAACCGGGACAGTCTATGGCTACACCTTC
TRBJ2-3,TRBV4-2,TRBD2,-,CASSQGGLSGGADTDTQYF,TGTGCCAGCAGCCAGGGGGGTCTTAGCGGGGGGGCCGACACAGATACGCAGTATTTT
TRBJ2-1,TRBV7-2,TRBD2,-,CASSYGRVYNEQFF,TGTGCCAGCAGCTACGGGAGGGTCTACAATGAGCAGTTCTTC
TRBJ2-3,TRBV18,-,-,CASSRGMGTDTQYF,TGTGCCAGCTCACGCGGGATGGGGACAGATACGCAGTATTTT
TRBJ2-1,TRBV5-5,TRBD2,many,CASSFGAGGAGEQFF,TGTGCCAGCAGCTTCGGGGCCGGGGGGGCAGGTGAGCAGTTCTTC